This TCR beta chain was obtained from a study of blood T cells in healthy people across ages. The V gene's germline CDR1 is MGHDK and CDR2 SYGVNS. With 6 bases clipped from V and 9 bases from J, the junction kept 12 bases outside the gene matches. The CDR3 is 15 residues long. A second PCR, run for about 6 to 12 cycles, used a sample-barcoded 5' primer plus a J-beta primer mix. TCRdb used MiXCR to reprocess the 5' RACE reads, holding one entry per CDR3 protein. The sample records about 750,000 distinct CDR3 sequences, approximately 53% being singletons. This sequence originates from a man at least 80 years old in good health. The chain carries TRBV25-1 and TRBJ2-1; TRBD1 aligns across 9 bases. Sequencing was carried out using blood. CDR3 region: CASSGMGQGNPEQFF. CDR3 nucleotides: TGTGCCAGCAGCGGGATGGGACAGGGTAATCCTGAGCAGTTCTTC.